This note documents a single TCR beta chain sequence. Its cognate antigen is unknown. The sample comes from a study of cytomegalovirus exposure and HLA in healthy donors. The study ran its PCR with 60 Vbeta and 13 Jbeta primers. Method: immunoSEQ multiplex PCR; TCRdb's copy keeps in-frame clones and lacks some. The sample contains 200,000 to 250,000 clones, about 83% of which appear only once. Whole-study results and caveats: It was taken for granted in presence/absence analyses that sequencing depth across donors was roughly uniform.

Sequences were obtained from PBMCs. The receptor's source is a girl aged 10-17 years in good health and CMV-seronegative.

CDR3 nucleotide sequence: TGCGCCAGCAGCCCCGGGGCCCTGGGTGGGCAGGGGGCCGGAGAGACCCAGTACTTC. It encodes CASSPGALGGQGAGETQYF. This rearrangement joins TRBV5-1 to TRBJ2-5, with 8 bases matching TRBD1. V dropped 4 bases and J dropped 4; count of bases not matched to a gene: 21. This CDR3 spans 19 amino acids. The germline gives CDR1 SGHRS, CDR2 YFSETQ. The full variable domain, with the rest looked up from reference TRBV5-1 and TRBJ2-5, is KAGVTQTPRYLIKTRGQQVTLSCSPISGHRSVSWYQQTPGQGLQFLFEYFSETQRNKGNFPGRFSGRQFSNSRSEMNVSTLELGDSALYLCASSPGALGGQGAGETQYFGPGTRLLVL.